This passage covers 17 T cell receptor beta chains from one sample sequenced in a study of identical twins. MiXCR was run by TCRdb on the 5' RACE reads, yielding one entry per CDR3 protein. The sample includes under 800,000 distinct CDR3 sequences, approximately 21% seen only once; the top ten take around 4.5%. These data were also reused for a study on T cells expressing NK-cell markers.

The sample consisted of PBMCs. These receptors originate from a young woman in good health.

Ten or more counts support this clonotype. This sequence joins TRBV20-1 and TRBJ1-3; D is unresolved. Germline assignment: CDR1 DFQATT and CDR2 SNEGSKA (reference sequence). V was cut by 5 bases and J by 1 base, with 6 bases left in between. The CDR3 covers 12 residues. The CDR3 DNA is TGCAGTGCTCTAAATTCTGGAAACACCATATATTTT. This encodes CSALNSGNTIYF.

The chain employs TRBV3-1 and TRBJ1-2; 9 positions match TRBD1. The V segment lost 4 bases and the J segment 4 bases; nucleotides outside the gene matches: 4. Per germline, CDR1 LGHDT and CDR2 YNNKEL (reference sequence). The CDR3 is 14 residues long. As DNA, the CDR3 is TGTGCCAGCAGCCCGGACAGGGGAGGCTATGGCTACACCTTC. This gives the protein CASSPDRGGYGYTF.

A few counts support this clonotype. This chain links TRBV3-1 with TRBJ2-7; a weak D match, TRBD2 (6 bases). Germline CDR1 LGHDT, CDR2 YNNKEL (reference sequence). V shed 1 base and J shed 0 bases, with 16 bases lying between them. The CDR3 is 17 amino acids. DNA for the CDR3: TGTGCCAGCAGCCAAGCCCCAGGGCGGGGATTCTCCTACGAGCAGTACTTC. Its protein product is CASSQAPGRGFSYEQYF.

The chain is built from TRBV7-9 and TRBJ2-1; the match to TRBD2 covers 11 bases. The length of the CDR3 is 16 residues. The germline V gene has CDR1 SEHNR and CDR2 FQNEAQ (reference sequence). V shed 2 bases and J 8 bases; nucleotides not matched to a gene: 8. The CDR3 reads CASSLSETSGEDEQFF. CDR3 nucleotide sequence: TGTGCCAGCAGCTTAAGTGAGACTAGCGGGGAGGATGAGCAGTTCTTC.

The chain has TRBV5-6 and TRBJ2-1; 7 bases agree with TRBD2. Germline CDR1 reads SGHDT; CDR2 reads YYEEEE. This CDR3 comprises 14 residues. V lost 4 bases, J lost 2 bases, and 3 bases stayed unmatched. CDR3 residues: CASSGREAYNEQFF. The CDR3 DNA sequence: TGTGCCAGCAGCGGTCGGGAGGCCTACAATGAGCAGTTCTTC.

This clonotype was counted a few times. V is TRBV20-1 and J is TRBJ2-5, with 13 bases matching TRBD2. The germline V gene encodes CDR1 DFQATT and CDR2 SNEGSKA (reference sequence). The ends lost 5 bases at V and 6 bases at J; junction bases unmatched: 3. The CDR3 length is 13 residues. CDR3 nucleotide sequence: TGCAGTGCTCTGACTAGCGGGAGGAAGACCCAGTACTTC. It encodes CSALTSGRKTQYF.

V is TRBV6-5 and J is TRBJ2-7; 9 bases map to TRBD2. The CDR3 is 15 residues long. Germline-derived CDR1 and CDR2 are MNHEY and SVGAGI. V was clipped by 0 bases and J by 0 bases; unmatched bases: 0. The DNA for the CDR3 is TGTGCCAGCAGTTACTCAGCGGGAGGCTCCTACGAGCAGTACTTC. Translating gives CASSYSAGGSYEQYF.

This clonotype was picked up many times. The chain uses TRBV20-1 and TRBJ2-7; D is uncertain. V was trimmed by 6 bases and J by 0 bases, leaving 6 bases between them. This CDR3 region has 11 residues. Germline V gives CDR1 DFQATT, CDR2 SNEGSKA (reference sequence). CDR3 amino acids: CSASYSYEQYF. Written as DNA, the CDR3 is TGCAGTGCCAGTTACTCCTACGAGCAGTACTTC.

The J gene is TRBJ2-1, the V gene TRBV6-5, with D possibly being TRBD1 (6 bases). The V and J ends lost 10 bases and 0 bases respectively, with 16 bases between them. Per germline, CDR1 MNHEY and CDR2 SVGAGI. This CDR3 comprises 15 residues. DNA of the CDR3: TGTGCCACTTTTCGGACAGTAAGCTCCTACAATGAGCAGTTCTTC. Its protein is CATFRTVSSYNEQFF.

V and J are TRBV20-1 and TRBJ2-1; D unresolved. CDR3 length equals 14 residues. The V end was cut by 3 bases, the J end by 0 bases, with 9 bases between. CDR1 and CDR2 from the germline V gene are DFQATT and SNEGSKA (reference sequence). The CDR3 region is CSARALHSYNEQFF. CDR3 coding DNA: TGCAGTGCTAGGGCCCTCCACTCCTACAATGAGCAGTTCTTC.

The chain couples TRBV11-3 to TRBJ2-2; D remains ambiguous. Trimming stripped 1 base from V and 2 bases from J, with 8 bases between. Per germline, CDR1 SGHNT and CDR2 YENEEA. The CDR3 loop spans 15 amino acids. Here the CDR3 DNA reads TGTGCCAGCAGCTTAGGGGTGATAAACACCGGGGAGCTGTTTTTT. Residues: CASSLGVINTGELFF. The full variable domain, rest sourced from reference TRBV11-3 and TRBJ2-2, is EAGVVQSPRYKIIEKKQPVAFWCNPISGHNTLYWYLQNLGQGPELLIRYENEEAVDDSQLPKDRFSAERLKGVDSTLKIQPAELGDSAVYLCASSLGVINTGELFFGEGSRLTVL.

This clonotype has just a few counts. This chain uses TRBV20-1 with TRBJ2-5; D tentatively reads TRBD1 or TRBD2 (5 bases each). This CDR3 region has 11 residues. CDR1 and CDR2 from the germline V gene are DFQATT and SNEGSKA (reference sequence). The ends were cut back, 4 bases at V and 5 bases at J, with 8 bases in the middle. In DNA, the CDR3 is TGCAGTGCTAAGGGACCCGAGACCCAGTACTTC. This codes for CSAKGPETQYF.

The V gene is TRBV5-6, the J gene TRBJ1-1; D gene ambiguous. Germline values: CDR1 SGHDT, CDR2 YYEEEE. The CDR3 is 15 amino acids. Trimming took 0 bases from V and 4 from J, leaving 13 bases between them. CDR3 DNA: TGTGCCAGCAGCTTGGGAGTGGGGAGGCCCACTGAAGCTTTCTTT. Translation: CASSLGVGRPTEAFF. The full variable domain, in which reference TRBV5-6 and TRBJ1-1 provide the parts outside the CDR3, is DAGVTQSPTHLIKTRGQQVTLRCSPKSGHDTVSWYQQALGQGPQFIFQYYEEEERQRGNFPDRFSGHQFPNYSSELNVNALLLGDSALYLCASSLGVGRPTEAFFGQGTRLTVV.

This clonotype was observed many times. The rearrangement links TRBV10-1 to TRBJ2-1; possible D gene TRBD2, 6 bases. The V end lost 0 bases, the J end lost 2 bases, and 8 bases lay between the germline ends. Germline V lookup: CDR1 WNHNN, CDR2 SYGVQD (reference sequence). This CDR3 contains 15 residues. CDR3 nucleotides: TGCGCCAGCAGTGAGTCCCTAGCGACCTACAATGAGCAGTTCTTC. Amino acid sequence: CASSESLATYNEQFF.

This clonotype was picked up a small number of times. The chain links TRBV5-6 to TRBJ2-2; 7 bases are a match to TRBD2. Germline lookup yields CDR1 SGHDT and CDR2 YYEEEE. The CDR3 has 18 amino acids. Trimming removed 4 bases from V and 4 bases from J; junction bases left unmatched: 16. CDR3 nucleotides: TGTGCCAGCAGCCAAATCCCAATTCTAGCGGAGTCCACCGGGGAGCTGTTTTTT. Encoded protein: CASSQIPILAESTGELFF.

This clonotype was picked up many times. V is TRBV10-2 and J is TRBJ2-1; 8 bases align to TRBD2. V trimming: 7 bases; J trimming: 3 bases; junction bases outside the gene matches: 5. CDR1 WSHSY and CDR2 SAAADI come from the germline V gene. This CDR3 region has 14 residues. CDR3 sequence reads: CASNPLADYNEQFF. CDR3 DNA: TGCGCCAGCAATCCACTAGCGGACTACAATGAGCAGTTCTTC.

The CDR3 DNA follows: TGTGCCAGCAGCTTTGGGGCTAGTGGCTACAATGAGCAGTTCTTC. This encodes CASSFGASGYNEQFF. The chain uses TRBV7-9 and TRBJ2-1; D is possibly TRBD1 (5 bases). Trimming pared 3 bases from V and 3 bases from J, leaving 12 bases between. The CDR3 spans 15 residues. Germline V gene lookup returns CDR1 SEHNR and CDR2 FQNEAQ (reference sequence).